These T cell receptor beta chains were read from a single sample in a study of Ad26.COV2.S vaccination and SARS-CoV-2 variants. Repertoires were generated with immunoSEQ multiplex PCR, while TCRdb's copy carries only in-frame clones and drops some. The sample contains roughly 700,000 clones, more than 70% of which appear only once. The sample was peripheral blood, taken in a trial of Ad26.COV2.S vaccine versus placebo. These TCRs come from a person aged 18-60 years who received the Ad26.COV2.S COVID-19 vaccine or a placebo. The CDR3 runs from the conserved cysteine through the conserved F or W. A D gene is named only where the DNA matches it firmly. Some rows have no size entry. The others give once, few or many, or a class for an expanded clone.

TRBV19	TRBJ2-1	.	TRBD2	CASSIGDYAYNEQFF	TGTGCCAGTAGTATAGGGGACTATGCCTACAATGAGCAGTTCTTC
TRBV19	TRBJ2-3	once	.	CASSIGLVDWDFTDTQYF	TGTGCCAGTAGTATAGGCCTAGTTGATTGGGACTTCACAGATACGCAGTATTTT
TRBV4-1	TRBJ1-6	.	.	CASSRLEGNSPLHF	TGCGCCAGCAGCCGGTTGGAGGGTAATTCACCCCTCCACTTT
TRBV12-3/TRBV12-4	TRBJ1-4	.	.	CASSLQTNEKLFF	TGTGCCAGCAGCCTCCAAACTAATGAAAAACTGTTTTTT
TRBV10-3	TRBJ1-1	once	TRBD1	CAITTDRVNTEAFF	TGTGCCATCACTACGGACAGGGTGAACACTGAAGCTTTCTTT
TRBV6-6	TRBJ2-7	.	.	CASSYSSEQYF	TGTGCCAGCAGTTACTCCAGCGAGCAGTACTTC
TRBV30	TRBJ1-6	.	.	CAWSESIASPLHF	TGTGCCTGGAGTGAAAGCATTGCTTCACCCCTCCACTTT
TRBV4-2	TRBJ2-5	once	.	CASSQVDSQETQYF	TGTGCCAGCAGCCAAGTAGACTCCCAAGAGACCCAGTACTTC
TRBV7-2	TRBJ1-5	.	.	CASSLEQGEPQHF	TGTGCCAGCAGCTTAGAACAGGGAGAGCCCCAGCATTTT
TRBV30	TRBJ2-4	.	.	CAWSLGKNIQYF	TGTGCCTGGAGTTTGGGGAAAAACATTCAGTACTTC
TRBV7-8	TRBJ2-7	.	.	CASSPSRASYEQYF	TGTGCCAGCAGCCCCTCTAGAGCCTCCTACGAGCAGTACTTC
TRBV2	TRBJ2-7	.	.	CASSRDSYEQYF	TGTGCCAGCAGCCGGGACTCCTACGAGCAGTACTTC
TRBV7-2	TRBJ2-1	.	.	CASSLARGRNEQFF	TGTGCCAGCAGCTTAGCGAGGGGCCGGAATGAGCAGTTCTTC
TRBV7-2	TRBJ1-4	.	.	CASSLGLGAGGEKLFF	TGTGCCAGCAGCTTGGGGCTAGGGGCAGGTGGTGAAAAACTGTTTTTT
TRBV19	TRBJ1-1	.	.	CASSPRADRRTVEAFF	TGTGCCAGTAGTCCCCGGGCGGACCGGCGAACGGTTGAAGCTTTCTTT
TRBV7-2	TRBJ2-1	few	TRBD2	CASSSREGNEQFF	TGTGCCAGCAGCTCCAGGGAGGGCAATGAGCAGTTCTTC
TRBV5-4	TRBJ2-7	few	.	CASSFSRGGYEQYF	TGTGCCAGCAGCTTCTCGAGGGGGGGCTACGAGCAGTACTTC
TRBV3-1/TRBV3-2	TRBJ1-3	.	.	CASSQDMGFGNTIYF	TGTGCCAGCAGCCAAGATATGGGGTTTGGAAACACCATATATTTT
TRBV30	TRBJ2-5	.	.	CAWTGNKETQYF	TGTGCCTGGACAGGCAATAAAGAGACCCAGTACTTC
TRBV7-2	TRBJ2-2	.	TRBD2	CAILPSSGNTGELFF	TGTGCCATCCTGCCTTCTAGCGGGAACACCGGGGAGCTGTTTTTT
TRBV6-5	TRBJ2-1	.	TRBD2	CASRPGLAGIDEQFF	TGTGCCAGCAGACCCGGACTAGCGGGAATCGATGAGCAGTTCTTC
TRBV6-5	TRBJ2-3	.	.	CASTEGLTDTQYF	TGTGCCAGCACCGAGGGCTTGACAGATACGCAGTATTTT
TRBV7-2	TRBJ2-3	few	TRBD2	CASSYGPSSGAGTDTQYF	TGTGCCAGCAGCTATGGGCCCAGCAGCGGGGCTGGCACAGATACGCAGTATTTT
TRBV11-2	TRBJ2-7	few	TRBD1	CASSQHETGPFYEQYF	TGTGCCAGCAGCCAACATGAGACAGGGCCCTTCTACGAGCAGTACTTC
TRBV21-1	TRBJ2-1	.	.	CATPTRREGEQFF	TGTGCCACCCCCACGCGGCGGGAGGGTGAGCAGTTCTTC
TRBV3-1/TRBV3-2	TRBJ2-3	.	.	CASSLGMGEGTQYF	TGTGCCAGCAGCTTGGGGATGGGTGAAGGTACGCAGTATTTT
TRBV14	TRBJ2-5	once	.	CASSQHTALTQYF	TGTGCCAGCAGCCAACACACGGCTTTGACCCAGTACTTC
TRBV12-5	TRBJ1-5	.	.	CASGSTLIQGSQPQHF	TGTGCTAGTGGTTCAACCTTAATCCAGGGTAGCCAGCCCCAGCATTTT
TRBV20-1	TRBJ2-1	.	.	CSAGSLFF	TGCAGTGCGGGTAGCCTGTTCTTC
TRBV6-6	TRBJ1-1	.	TRBD1	CASSNRGGTEAFF	TGTGCCAGCAGTAACAGGGGTGGGACTGAAGCTTTCTTT
TRBV19	TRBJ1-1	.	.	CASWTGSTEAFF	TGTGCCAGCTGGACGGGATCCACTGAAGCTTTCTTT